These 18 T cell receptor beta chains share one sample of origin, sequenced in a study of memory CD4+ T cells and cytomegalovirus serostatus. TCRdb keeps only in-frame clones here, not all; method: immunoSEQ multiplex PCR. The table shows under 55,000 clones, with about 86% occurring only once. The sort gate was single viable CD3+CD4+CD8-CD45RO+ cells for memory CD4+ T cells. Source material: memory CD4+ T cells from blood. Receptor source: an adult in good health and CMV-seropositive.

The chain has TRBV7-2 and TRBJ2-1; 7 nucleotides match TRBD1. The germline gives CDR1 SGHTA, CDR2 FQGNSA. The ends lost 2 bases at V and 4 bases at J; junction bases unmatched: 8. CDR3 length equals 16 residues. The CDR3 loop reads CASSLKDRVGYNEQFF. DNA of the CDR3: TGTGCCAGCAGCTTAAAAGACAGGGTCGGTTACAATGAGCAGTTCTTC.

The chain uses TRBV28 and TRBJ2-3; the D is unclear. Germline assignment: CDR1 MDHEN and CDR2 SYDVKM. The CDR3 has 15 residues. Trimming cost V 6 bases and J 2 bases, with 15 bases left between them. CDR3 protein: CASSSRGGDTDTQYF. In DNA, the CDR3 is TGTGCCAGCAGCTCCCGCGGTGGGGACACAGATACGCAGTATTTT.

The chain is built from TRBV6-6 and TRBJ2-4; no firm D call. The germline V gene encodes CDR1 MNHNY and CDR2 SVGAGI (reference sequence). The V gene lost 6 bases and the J gene lost 0 bases, with 12 bases spanning the gap. The CDR3 runs to 15 residues. In DNA, the CDR3 is TGTGCCAGCAGCCTTGACATCTTAGCCAAAAACATTCAGTACTTC. It yields the protein CASSLDILAKNIQYF.

V and J are TRBV7-3 and TRBJ2-2; D gene unclear. Trimming stripped 6 bases from V and 3 bases from J, with 11 bases between. This CDR3 is built from 14 residues. Germline CDR1 is SGHTA and CDR2 is FQGTGA. The CDR3 DNA follows: TGTGCCAGCAGTCTTGGGGATTACACCGGGGAGCTGTTTTTT. Residues: CASSLGDYTGELFF.

The rearrangement uses TRBV18 and TRBJ1-1, with D hard to call. CDR1 and CDR2 (germline): KGHSH, LQKENI. V shed 5 bases and J shed 1 base, with 26 bases lying between them. The CDR3 has 19 residues. This chain's CDR3 is CASSSYFGGSSGSNTEAFF. The CDR3 bases are TGTGCCAGCTCATCCTACTTCGGCGGGAGTTCGGGTTCGAACACTGAAGCTTTCTTT.

This chain links TRBV18 with TRBJ2-1; 10 nucleotides line up with TRBD2. V lost 2 bases, J lost 2 bases, and 9 bases stayed unmatched. Germline V gives CDR1 KGHSH, CDR2 LQKENI. The CDR3 spans 18 residues. Written as DNA, the CDR3 is TGTGCCAGCTCACCATTTGAGGGGAGCGGGGGGGCCTACAATGAGCAGTTCTTC. Its translation is CASSPFEGSGGAYNEQFF. Supplemented by reference TRBV18 and TRBJ2-1, the full variable domain reads NAGVMQNPRHLVRRRGQEARLRCSPMKGHSHVYWYRQLPEEGLKFMVYLQKENIIDESGMPKERFSAEFPKEGPSILRIQQVVRGDSAAYFCASSPFEGSGGAYNEQFFGPGTRLTVL.

The CDR3 DNA is TGTGCCAGCAGCTCCAACAGGGGGCGCCCGGAGACCCAGTACTTC. It yields the protein CASSSNRGRPETQYF. The chain has TRBV7-6 and TRBJ2-5, with 9 positions matching TRBD1. Germline CDR1 SGHVS, CDR2 FNYEAQ. J lost 5 bases, V lost 4 bases, and 8 bases had no gene match. This CDR3 comprises 15 residues.

The chain links TRBV2 to TRBJ1-3; TRBD1 aligns across 9 bases. This CDR3 contains 16 residues. CDR1 and CDR2 (germline): SNHLY, FYNNEI. Losses at the gene ends were 7 bases for V and 2 bases for J; bases not matched to a gene: 9. The chain's CDR3 is CASTPGQGTTGNTIYF. CDR3 nucleotide sequence: TGTGCCAGCACCCCGGGACAGGGAACAACTGGAAACACCATATATTTT.

The J gene is TRBJ2-7, the V gene TRBV5-1; possible D gene TRBD1, 6 bases. Trimming took off 4 bases at V and 0 bases at J, with 14 bases between the two ends. The germline gives CDR1 SGHRS, CDR2 YFSETQ. CDR3 length equals 15 residues. CDR3 sequence reads: CASSPRDTVSYEQYF. The CDR3 region has the DNA TGCGCCAGCAGCCCCCGGGACACTGTCTCCTACGAGCAGTACTTC.

The rearrangement uses TRBV7-8 and TRBJ2-2; 13 bases are shared with TRBD2. CDR1 and CDR2 from the germline V gene are SGHVS and FQNEAQ. This CDR3 is built from 17 residues. The V segment lost 2 bases and the J segment 8 bases; nucleotides outside the gene matches: 8. This CDR3 is CASSLSRTSGGSGELFF. As DNA, the CDR3 is TGTGCCAGCAGCTTATCCCGGACTAGCGGGGGTTCAGGGGAGCTGTTTTTT.

The chain uses TRBV28 and TRBJ2-7; D is perhaps TRBD1 (8 bases). Germline lookup yields CDR1 MDHEN and CDR2 SYDVKM. This CDR3 has 16 amino acids. The germline V and J ends were trimmed by 2 bases and 11 bases, with 25 bases remaining between them. The CDR3 spells CASSLPPGGQGSSKYF. CDR3 DNA sequence: TGTGCCAGCAGTTTACCCCCGGGAGGACAGGGATCATCCAAGTACTTC. Complete variable domain (other parts from reference TRBV28 and TRBJ2-7): DVKVTQSSRYLVKRTGEKVFLECVQDMDHENMFWYRQDPGLGLRLIYFSYDVKMKEKGDIPEGYSVSREKKERFSLILESASTNQTSMYLCASSLPPGGQGSSKYFGPGTRLTVT.

Only a few counts were recorded for this clone. V and J are TRBV29-1 and TRBJ2-5; possibly TRBD1 for D (6 bases). Deletions cut 7 bases from V and 1 base from J, with 10 bases between. CDR3 length equals 12 residues. Per the germline V gene, CDR1 is SQVTM and CDR2 is ANQGSEA. The CDR3 reads CSADRTQETQYF. DNA for the CDR3: TGCAGCGCTGACAGGACCCAAGAGACCCAGTACTTC. Full variable domain (missing parts from reference TRBV29-1 and TRBJ2-5): SAVISQKPSRDICQRGTSLTIQCQVDSQVTMMFWYRQQPGQSLTLIATANQGSEATYESGFVIDKFPISRPNLTFSTLTVSNMSPEDSSIYLCSADRTQETQYFGPGTRLLVL.

The V call is TRBV9, the J call TRBJ1-6; D is perhaps TRBD1 (6 bases). The germline V gene encodes CDR1 SGDLS and CDR2 YYNGEE. The CDR3 contains 14 residues. V lost 0 bases, J lost 10 bases, and 11 bases lay in between. The CDR3 here is CASSVGTEYSPLHF. The CDR3 nucleotides are TGTGCCAGCAGCGTAGGGACAGAATACTCACCCCTCCACTTT.

This chain links TRBV18 with TRBJ2-5; D not resolved. V shed 6 bases and J shed 2 bases, with 19 bases lying between them. Germline V lookup: CDR1 KGHSH, CDR2 LQKENI. The CDR3 is 16 residues long. CDR3 in amino acids: CASSPSRALYQETQYF. CDR3 in DNA: TGTGCCAGCTCCCCATCCCGGGCCCTCTATCAAGAGACCCAGTACTTC.

This chain connects TRBV9 to TRBJ2-1; the match to TRBD2 covers 7 bases. The CDR3 spans 15 residues. Germline V CDR1 and CDR2: SGDLS, YYNGEE. V shed 3 bases and J 2 bases; nucleotides not matched to a gene: 5. CDR3 nucleotide sequence: TGTGCCAGCAGCGCCACTAGCGTTACCTACAATGAGCAGTTCTTC. Encoded protein: CASSATSVTYNEQFF.

This clone was recorded a few times. The V call is TRBV6-5, the J call TRBJ1-1; 9 nucleotides match TRBD1. CDR3 length equals 14 residues. Germline V gene sequence: CDR1 MNHEY, CDR2 SVGAGI. V trimming: 5 bases; J trimming: 2 bases; junction bases outside the gene matches: 3. The CDR3 loop is CASSQQGANTEAFF. The CDR3 nucleotides are TGTGCCAGCAGTCAACAGGGGGCCAACACTGAAGCTTTCTTT.

V usage is TRBV4-1 and J usage is TRBJ2-7; maybe TRBD1 (6 bases). The V end was cut by 0 bases, the J end by 9 bases, with 18 bases between. Germline V gene sequence: CDR1 MGHRA, CDR2 YSYEKL. CDR3 length equals 15 residues. Here the CDR3 reads CASSQDPGTQVRQYF. CDR3 coding DNA: TGCGCCAGCAGCCAAGACCCCGGGACACAGGTCCGGCAGTACTTC.

This chain connects TRBV7-2 to TRBJ2-1, with 13 nucleotides matching TRBD2. CDR1 is SGHTA, CDR2 FQGNSA, per germline. The CDR3 runs to 15 residues. The trim removed 5 bases at V and 5 bases at J, leaving 3 bases unmatched. This CDR3 is CASSPLAGGHNEQFF. CDR3 nucleotides: TGTGCCAGCAGCCCACTAGCGGGGGGGCACAATGAGCAGTTCTTC.